The sequence of this TCR beta chain was determined in a study of blood T cell repertoires in COVID-19. Overall study context: Samples representing acute and convalescent COVID-19 were sourced from the United States, Italy and Spain.

Per the original data handling: Estimation of nucleated cell counts was performed using reference gene primer amplification. Sequencing was performed with immunoSEQ multiplex PCR; in TCRdb, only in-frame clones are kept and a portion is missing. V and J calls and clone size are given by that table; D and trimming were obtained from the DNA. The sample lists about 150,000 clones; 70% to 90% were seen once. Deletions cut 0 bases from V and 4 bases from J, with 11 bases between. This CDR3 is built from 15 residues. The germline gives CDR1 SGHRS, CDR2 YFSETQ. Enrolment of Seattle patients took place during active infection, and they were followed longitudinally.

The genes are TRBV5-1 and TRBJ2-1; a weak D match, TRBD1 (6 bases). This clonotype was obtained from a man aged 55 to 69 with COVID-19, enrolled during active disease. The sequencing sample was made of peripheral blood. CDR3 in amino acids: CASSLGTVGYNEQFF. The CDR3 nucleotides are TGCGCCAGCAGCTTGGGGACAGTGGGTTACAATGAGCAGTTCTTC.